This T cell receptor beta chain is drawn from a study of chemoradiotherapy in HPV16-positive cancers. On the study more broadly: Candidate HPV-specific T-cell clones and common TCR motifs came from functional assays in a couple of HPV16-positive patients. The study, taken as a whole, reports: Candidate HPV-specific clones and E7-related TCR motifs grew in tumor during treatment.

Repertoires were sampled repeatedly during chemoradiotherapy. The assay was immunoSEQ multiplex PCR, and TCRdb's table has in-frame clones only and misses some. The data show about 5,600 clones, around 80% seen once. In its sample, this clone was seen once. Its specificity is not known. The CDR3 has 13 residues. Trimming took 0 bases from V and 3 from J, leaving 5 bases between them. Looked up from germline, CDR1 is SGHAT and CDR2 is FQNNGV. The chain carries TRBV11-2 and TRBJ1-1; D is unresolved. The sample consisted of tumor tissue, taken from a patient who underwent chemoradiotherapy. The clonotype originates from a human donor with HPV-associated anogenital cancer. The CDR3 DNA is TGTGCCAGCAGCTTAGAACTTTACACTGAAGCTTTCTTT. Residues: CASSLELYTEAFF.